Below are 5 T cell receptor beta chains sequenced from a single sample in a study of breast tumors, draining lymph nodes, adjacent tissues. TCRdb redid the calling of the multiplex PCR reads with MiXCR, one entry per CDR3 protein. The sample has fewer than 200,000 distinct CDR3 sequences; about 30% are singletons. Axillary draining lymph nodes of breast cancer patients supplied the node samples. Sequencing input: axillary lymph node tissue. The receptor set was obtained from a female donor with breast cancer. Some clones in this sample may be carry-over from other donors' samples.

The rearrangement joins TRBV5-1 to TRBJ1-3; 10 bases map to TRBD1. V shed 0 bases, J shed 3 bases, and the junction held 3 bases outside the gene matches. From germline, CDR1 is SGHRS and CDR2 YFSETQ. This CDR3 has 16 residues. The CDR3 DNA is TGCGCCAGCAGCTTGGCCGGGACAGGGGTTGGAAACACCATATATTTT. This encodes CASSLAGTGVGNTIYF.

This clonotype came up many times. The rearrangement uses TRBV29-1 and TRBJ1-2; perhaps TRBD1 as D (5 bases). Germline CDR1 and CDR2: SQVTM and ANQGSEA. V dropped 1 base and J dropped 6 bases, with 12 bases sitting between them. This CDR3 contains 13 residues. The CDR3 is CSVEGTGGNGYTF. DNA of the CDR3: TGCAGCGTTGAAGGGACCGGGGGAAATGGCTACACCTTC.

This clonotype was seen a few times. This sequence may be a read error, since a much larger clone differs from it by one base. The V gene is TRBV9, the J gene TRBJ2-1; 8 bases match TRBD1. The CDR3 has 15 residues. Germline V gene data show CDR1 as SGDLS and CDR2 as YYNGEE. CDR3 loop: CASSARQGARNEPFF. The DNA of the CDR3 is TGTGCCAGCAGCGCCCGCCAGGGGGCGCGCAATGAGCCGTTCTTC.

This clonotype was picked up many times. The rearrangement joins TRBV10-3 to TRBJ1-2; a possible D gene is TRBD1 (5 bases). The CDR3 is made up of 12 amino acids. Germline CDR1 is ENHRY and CDR2 is SYGVKD. Trimming removed 10 bases from V and 4 bases from J, with 13 bases in between. The CDR3, as DNA: TGTGCCACGAGTGGGACCAGCTATGGCTACACCTTC. Translating it yields CATSGTSYGYTF.

The rearrangement joins TRBV25-1 to TRBJ1-2; D is ambiguous. Germline V gene data show CDR1 as MGHDK and CDR2 as SYGVNS. Trimming removed 4 bases from V and 8 bases from J, with 17 bases in between. The CDR3 is 14 residues long. CDR3 sequence (DNA): TGTGCCAGCAGTGCTTATCGAGCCCTGGAGGGCTACACCTTC. It is translated as CASSAYRALEGYTF.